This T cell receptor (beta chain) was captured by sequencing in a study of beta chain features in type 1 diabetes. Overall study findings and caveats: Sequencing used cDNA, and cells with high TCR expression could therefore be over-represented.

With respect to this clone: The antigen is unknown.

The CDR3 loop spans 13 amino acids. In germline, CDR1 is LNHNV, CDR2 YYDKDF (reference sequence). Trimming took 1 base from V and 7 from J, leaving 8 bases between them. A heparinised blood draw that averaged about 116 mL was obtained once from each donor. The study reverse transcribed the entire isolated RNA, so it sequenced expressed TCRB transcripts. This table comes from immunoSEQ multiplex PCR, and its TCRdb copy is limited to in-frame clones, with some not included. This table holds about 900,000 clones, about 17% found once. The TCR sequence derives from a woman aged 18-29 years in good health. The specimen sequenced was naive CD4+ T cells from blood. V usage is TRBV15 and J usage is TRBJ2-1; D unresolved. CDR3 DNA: TGTGCCACCAGCAGAGCCCATCGGAATGAGCAGTTCTTC. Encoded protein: CATSRAHRNEQFF. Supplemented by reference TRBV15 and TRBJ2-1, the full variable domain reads DAMVIQNPRYQVTQFGKPVTLSCSQTLNHNVMYWYQQKSSQAPKLLFHYYDKDFNNEADTPDNFQSRRPNTSFCFLDIRSPGLGDTAMYLCATSRAHRNEQFFGPGTRLTVL.